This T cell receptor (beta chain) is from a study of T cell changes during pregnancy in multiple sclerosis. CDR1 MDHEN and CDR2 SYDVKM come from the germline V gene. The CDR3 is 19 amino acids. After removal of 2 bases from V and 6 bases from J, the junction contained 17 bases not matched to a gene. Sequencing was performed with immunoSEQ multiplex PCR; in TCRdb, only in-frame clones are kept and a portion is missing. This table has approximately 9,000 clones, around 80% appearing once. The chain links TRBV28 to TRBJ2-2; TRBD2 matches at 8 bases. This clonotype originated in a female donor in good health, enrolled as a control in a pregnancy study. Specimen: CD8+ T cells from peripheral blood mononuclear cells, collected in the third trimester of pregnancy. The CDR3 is CASSLRSPAGVRRAGELFF. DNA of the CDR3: TGTGCCAGCAGTTTACGGTCCCCAGCGGGGGTCCGCAGGGCCGGGGAGCTGTTTTTT.